This passage covers 8 T cell receptor beta chains from one sample sequenced in a study of CD8 T cells in ankylosing spondylitis. TCRdb re-called the 5' RACE reads through MiXCR, storing one row per CDR3 protein. This table holds more than 150,000 distinct CDR3 sequences, 15% to 20% found once. Material: blood, either unsorted or a sorted T cell fraction (not recorded which). Receptors were obtained from a male donor under 30 with ankylosing spondylitis or in good health (not recorded which).

The chain has TRBV20-1 and TRBJ2-7, with D unresolved. This CDR3 contains 14 residues. Germline V gene sequence: CDR1 DFQATT, CDR2 SNEGSKA (reference sequence). Trimming left V 5 bases short and J 0 bases short, with 14 bases between. The CDR3 sequence is CSARPSPNSYEQYF. CDR3 nucleotides: TGCAGTGCTCGGCCCAGTCCCAACTCCTACGAGCAGTACTTC.

This clonotype was counted at least ten times. The rearrangement joins TRBV25-1 to TRBJ1-2, with D possibly being TRBD1 (6 bases). The CDR3 is 16 amino acids. The germline gives CDR1 MGHDK, CDR2 SYGVNS. V gave up 5 bases and J gave up 3 bases, with 19 bases separating them. Here the CDR3 reads CASSFPGAEAYYGYTF. The CDR3 DNA sequence: TGTGCCAGCAGTTTTCCGGGGGCAGAGGCTTACTATGGCTACACCTTC.

The chain carries TRBV12-3 or TRBV12-4 and TRBJ1-1, with TRBD1 as a possible D gene (6 bases). There are 16 residues in the CDR3. Between the trimmed V and J ends, which lost 10 bases and 0 bases, there was a span of 21 bases. The CDR3 bases are TGTGCCACCTCTGCGGGGGGCCAAACCCTGAACACTGAAGCTTTCTTT. Protein sequence: CATSAGGQTLNTEAFF.

This clonotype came up many times. The chain joins TRBV6-5 to TRBJ2-4; D not certain. Trimming removed 0 bases from V and 0 bases from J, with 6 bases in between. This CDR3 comprises 15 residues. CDR1 MNHEY and CDR2 SVGAGI come from the germline V gene. The CDR3 nucleotides read TGTGCCAGCAGTTACTCGGATGTAGCCAAAAACATTCAGTACTTC. It specifies CASSYSDVAKNIQYF.

In this sample, this clonotype turned up many times. The chain couples TRBV4-1 to TRBJ2-7; 9 bases align to TRBD2. The CDR3 is 16 amino acids. The V gene end was trimmed by 2 bases and the J gene end by 6 bases; junction bases not matched to a gene: 11. Germline CDR1 is MGHRA and CDR2 is YSYEKL. The CDR3, as DNA: TGCGCCAGCAGCCAATATTTTCCGGCGGGAGGGAGCGAGCAGTACTTC. As protein: CASSQYFPAGGSEQYF.

This clonotype was recorded many times. The rearrangement uses TRBV4-1 and TRBJ2-1; perhaps TRBD2 as D (5 bases). Trimming cost V 0 bases and J 4 bases, with 7 bases left between them. There are 14 residues in the CDR3. Germline loops: CDR1 MGHRA, CDR2 YSYEKL. The CDR3 nucleotides read TGCGCCAGCAGCCAAGATGAGGGTTACAATGAGCAGTTCTTC. Translated: CASSQDEGYNEQFF.

This clonotype was recorded at least ten times. The chain has TRBV15 and TRBJ2-7; D is unresolved. The CDR3 sequence is 15 residues long. The germline V gene encodes CDR1 LNHNV and CDR2 YYDKDF (reference sequence). V was clipped by 1 base and J by 2 bases, with 12 bases between them. CDR3 residues: CATSRVAMIPYEQYV. CDR3 in DNA: TGTGCCACCAGCAGAGTTGCAATGATTCCCTACGAGCAGTACGTC.

The chain uses TRBV20-1 and TRBJ2-3; D is ambiguous. Germline CDR1 reads DFQATT; CDR2 reads SNEGSKA (reference sequence). V was trimmed by 5 bases and J by 1 base, leaving 10 bases between them. The CDR3 is 13 amino acids. CDR3 bases: TGCAGTGCTCCAAGGCCCGGCACAGATACGCAGTATTTT. Its protein is CSAPRPGTDTQYF.